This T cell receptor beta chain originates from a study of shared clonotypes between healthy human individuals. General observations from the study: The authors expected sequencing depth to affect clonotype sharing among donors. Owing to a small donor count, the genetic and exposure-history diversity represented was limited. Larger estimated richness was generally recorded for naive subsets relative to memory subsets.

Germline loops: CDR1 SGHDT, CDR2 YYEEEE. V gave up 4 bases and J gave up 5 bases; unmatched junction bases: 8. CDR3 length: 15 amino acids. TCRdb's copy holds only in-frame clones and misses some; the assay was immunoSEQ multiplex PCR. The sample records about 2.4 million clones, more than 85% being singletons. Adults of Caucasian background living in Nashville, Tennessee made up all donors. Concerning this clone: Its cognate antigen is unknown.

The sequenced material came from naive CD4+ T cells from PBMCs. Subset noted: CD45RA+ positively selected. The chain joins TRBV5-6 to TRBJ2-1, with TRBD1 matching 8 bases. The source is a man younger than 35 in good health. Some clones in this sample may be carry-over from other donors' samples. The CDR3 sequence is CASSPGQGKHNEQFF. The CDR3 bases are TGTGCCAGCAGCCCAGGACAGGGTAAGCACAATGAGCAGTTCTTC. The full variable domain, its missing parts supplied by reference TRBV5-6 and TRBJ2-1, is DAGVTQSPTHLIKTRGQQVTLRCSPKSGHDTVSWYQQALGQGPQFIFQYYEEEERQRGNFPDRFSGHQFPNYSSELNVNALLLGDSALYLCASSPGQGKHNEQFFGPGTRLTVL.